This T cell receptor beta chain was found in a study of blood T cell repertoires in COVID-19. Libraries were prepared by immunoSEQ multiplex PCR; TCRdb keeps only in-frame clonotypes and omits some of them. Of about 240,000 clones listed, roughly nine tenths are singletons. J was trimmed by 6 bases and V by 1 base; bases with no gene match: 7. The CDR3 consists of 15 residues. Per the germline V gene, CDR1 is SGHTA and CDR2 is FQGTGA. The chain employs TRBV7-3 and TRBJ2-3, with 7 bases that match TRBD2. The receptor was isolated from a man between 60 and 70 years old with acute or convalescent COVID-19. The material sequenced was peripheral blood. Here the CDR3 reads CASSLMGRAGDTQYF. The CDR3 coding sequence is TGTGCCAGCAGCTTAATGGGGAGGGCCGGGGATACGCAGTATTTT.